These T cell receptor beta chains were read from a single sample in a study of beta chain features in type 1 diabetes. Profiled with immunoSEQ multiplex PCR; TCRdb holds only in-frame clones, not every one. The repertoire holds some 400,000 clones, with more than 13% as singletons. Material for sequencing was naive CD4+ T cells from blood. The receptors stem from a woman aged 18-30 years in good health. CDR3s include the opening cysteine and the closing phenylalanine or tryptophan. A D gene is named only where the DNA matches it firmly. The size of a clone is reported for some rows only, either as once, few or many, or as a class for expanded clones.

>few|TRBJ2-7|TRBV30|NA
TGTGCCTGGAGCCGGACTAATCTCTACGAGCAGTACTTC
CAWSRTNLYEQYF
>NA|TRBJ2-7|TRBV19|TRBD1
TGTGCCAGCCGGGACAGGGTCGAGCAGTACTTC
CASRDRVEQYF
>NA|TRBJ2-1|TRBV30|TRBD2
TGTGCCTTACGATACTTAGCGGGAGATGAGCAGTTCTTC
CALRYLAGDEQFF
>NA|TRBJ2-7|TRBV28|TRBD2
TGTGCCAGCGGATCCGGGACTAACTACGAGCAGTACTTC
CASGSGTNYEQYF
>few|TRBJ1-5|TRBV18|NA
TGTGCCAGCTCACCAGGGGAGAATCAGCCCCAGCATTTT
CASSPGENQPQHF
>NA|TRBJ2-2|TRBV30|NA
TGTGCCTGGAGTGTACTTGGGGGCAACACCGGGGAGCTGTTTTTT
CAWSVLGGNTGELFF
>few|TRBJ2-5|TRBV7-2|NA
TGTGCCAGCAGCCGACAGGTACAAGAGACCCAGTACTTC
CASSRQVQETQYF
>few|TRBJ2-1|TRBV18|TRBD1
TGTGCCAGCTCACCAACCGGGACAGGGTGGAATGAGCAGTTCTTC
CASSPTGTGWNEQFF
>NA|TRBJ1-2|TRBV7-9|NA
TGTGCCAGCAGTCTCGTGGAAGGGGCAGTCTATGGCTACACCTTC
CASSLVEGAVYGYTF
>NA|TRBJ1-5|TRBV30|NA
TGTGCCTGGAGTGTTATGGAGAGCAATCAGCCCCAGCATTTT
CAWSVMESNQPQHF
>few|TRBJ1-5|TRBV5-1|NA
TGCGCCAGCAGCTTGGGGGACATTAGCAATCAGCCCCAGCATTTT
CASSLGDISNQPQHF
>few|TRBJ2-3|TRBV5-4|TRBD2
TGTGCCAGCAGCTTATGGACTAGCGGGAGGCCGTCCTATTTT
CASSLWTSGRPSYF
>NA|TRBJ2-1|TRBV25-1|TRBD1
TGTGCCAGCAGTGGGTGGCGACAGGGCGAGGAGCAGTTCTTC
CASSGWRQGEEQFF
>NA|TRBJ1-2|TRBV28|TRBD1
TGTGCCAGCAGATCAAGCGCGGGACAGGGGGCTAACTATGGCTACACCTTC
CASRSSAGQGANYGYTF
>NA|TRBJ1-1|TRBV19|NA
TGTGCCAGTAGTATACAGCGGGGAGAAGCTTTCTTT
CASSIQRGEAFF
>few|TRBJ2-5|TRBV7-9|NA
TGTGCCAGCAGCTCACTCACCCGACACACCCGGGGGACCCAGTACTTC
CASSSLTRHTRGTQYF
>NA|TRBJ2-5|TRBV25-1|NA
TGTGCCAGCAGTGAATATAGAACAGGCCAAGAGACCCAGTACTTC
CASSEYRTGQETQYF
>NA|TRBJ1-1|TRBV4-2|TRBD1
TGTGCCAGCAGCCTCCGGGACAGGGAAGCTTTCTTT
CASSLRDREAFF
>NA|TRBJ1-5|TRBV5-1|TRBD1
TGCGCCAGCAGCCTGGGACAGGGTCTTGGTCAGCCCCAGCATTTT
CASSLGQGLGQPQHF
>NA|TRBJ2-7|TRBV6-5|TRBD1
TGTGCCAGCAGAGTAAGAGGGGGCGTCGCCTACGAGCAGTACTTC
CASRVRGGVAYEQYF
>few|TRBJ2-3|TRBV29-1|NA
TGCAGCGTTGAAGATTTCAGGGGGGCAGATACGCAGTATTTT
CSVEDFRGADTQYF
>few|TRBJ1-1|TRBV19|NA
TGTGCCAGTAGTATTCGCGAGAACACTGAAGCTTTCTTT
CASSIRENTEAFF
>NA|TRBJ2-1|TRBV29-1|NA
TGCAGCGTTGATGCCCGGGGACTTAAGAATGAGCAGTTCTTC
CSVDARGLKNEQFF
>NA|TRBJ2-3|TRBV29-1|NA
TGCAGCGTTGGAGCCAGGGCCACAGATACGCAGTATTTT
CSVGARATDTQYF
>few|TRBJ2-1|TRBV7-8|TRBD2
TGTGCCAGCAGTCGGACTAGCGAGGACAATGAGCAGTTCTTC
CASSRTSEDNEQFF
>NA|TRBJ2-1|TRBV5-4|NA
TGTGCCAGCAGCTTAACAGGTTATGAGCAGTTCTTC
CASSLTGYEQFF
>few|TRBJ1-2|TRBV7-9|NA
TGTGCCAGCAGCTTAGAACAGGCCTTCGGTGGCTACACCTTC
CASSLEQAFGGYTF
>few|TRBJ1-2|TRBV11-2|TRBD1
TGTGCCAGCAGCCCTGACAGGGATTCCCCCTATGGCTACACCTTC
CASSPDRDSPYGYTF
>few|TRBJ2-2|TRBV9|TRBD2
TGTGCCAGCAGCGTAGTTGGGGTAGCTGGGCTAGCGGTCTCCGGGGAGCTGTTTTTT
CASSVVGVAGLAVSGELFF
>few|TRBJ2-1|TRBV28|TRBD2
TGTGCCAGCAGTTTTGGGAAAGCGGGAGGGTACAATGAGCAGTTCTTC
CASSFGKAGGYNEQFF
>NA|TRBJ2-5|TRBV10-3|TRBD1
TGTGCCAGCAGCACTGGTCGGACAGGGAGGGAGACCCAGTACTTC
CASSTGRTGRETQYF
>few|TRBJ2-1|TRBV5-1|TRBD2
TGCGCCAGCAGCTTGGAAGCGGGAGGCCACAATGAGCAGTTCTTC
CASSLEAGGHNEQFF
>NA|TRBJ2-4|TRBV5-1|NA
TGCGCCAGCAGCTTGGGACAGGACCTAGCCAAAAACATTCAGTACTTC
CASSLGQDLAKNIQYF
>few|TRBJ2-1|TRBV5-4|NA
TGTGCCAGCAGCTTAACAGGGTACAATGAGCAGTTCTTC
CASSLTGYNEQFF
>few|TRBJ1-1|TRBV2|NA
TGTGCACTTGTGGTGAACACTGAAGCTTTCTTT
CALVVNTEAFF
>few|TRBJ2-1|TRBV18|TRBD2
TGTGCCAGCTCTCCCGGGACTAGCGGACAAAATGAGCAGTTCTTC
CASSPGTSGQNEQFF
>few|TRBJ2-3|TRBV7-9|TRBD2
TGTGCCAGCAGCCCACTAGCGGGAGTCACAGATACGCAGTATTTT
CASSPLAGVTDTQYF
>NA|TRBJ1-5|TRBV2|NA
TGTGCCAGTCGCTGGGAGGGACAGCCCCAGCATTTT
CASRWEGQPQHF
>NA|TRBJ2-2|TRBV13|NA
TGTGCCTACGCATATGCACTGGACAGTTCCACGAACACCGGGGAGCTGTTTTTT
CAYAYALDSSTNTGELFF
>NA|TRBJ2-7|TRBV10-2|NA
TGCGCCAGCACTGATTTAGTTGTGAGCTCCTACGAGCAGTACTTC
CASTDLVVSSYEQYF
>NA|TRBJ1-1|TRBV7-9|NA
TGTGCCAGCAGCCCCGTGGGGGGTAACACTGAAGCTTTCTTT
CASSPVGGNTEAFF
>NA|TRBJ1-1|TRBV19|TRBD1
TGTGCCAGTTCGAAGACAGGGGGAGACATCAACACTGAAGCTTTCTTT
CASSKTGGDINTEAFF
>few|TRBJ2-1|TRBV29-1|TRBD2
TGCAGCGTTCGGGAGGTTCGAAACGATGAGCAGTTCTTC
CSVREVRNDEQFF
>few|TRBJ1-2|TRBV30|NA
TGTGCCTGGAGTTTCGGCGGGAGCTACACCTTC
CAWSFGGSYTF
>NA|TRBJ1-4|TRBV28|NA
TGTGCCAGCAGTTCCGGGACTTACAGTGAAAAACTGTTTTTT
CASSSGTYSEKLFF
>few|TRBJ2-3|TRBV28|TRBD2
TGTGCCAGCAGTTTATCCAGCGGGAGTTTTACAGATACGCAGTATTTT
CASSLSSGSFTDTQYF
>NA|TRBJ2-1|TRBV19|NA
TGTGCCAGTAGTATGGGGACGGGAGTGACCTACAATGAGCAGTTCTTC
CASSMGTGVTYNEQFF
>few|TRBJ2-2|TRBV30|TRBD1
TGTGCCTGGAGTGTACTTGGAGGACAGGGAAGAACCGGGGAGCTGTTTTTT
CAWSVLGGQGRTGELFF
>NA|TRBJ2-3|TRBV10-3|TRBD1
TGTGCCACCAGACAGGGCGGTATCACAGATACGCAGTATTTT
CATRQGGITDTQYF
>NA|TRBJ2-2|TRBV19|NA
TGTGCCAGTCGGGAGCGGCCCCTGGGGGCCGGGGAGCTGTTTTTT
CASRERPLGAGELFF
>NA|TRBJ2-3|TRBV23-1|TRBD1
TGCGCCAGCAGTCAACGTCGGACAGGGGGCATCGTAGATACGCAGTATTTT
CASSQRRTGGIVDTQYF
>NA|TRBJ1-1|TRBV30|NA
TGTGCCTGGACCCCTACAGGGACTGAAGCTTTCTTT
CAWTPTGTEAFF
>NA|TRBJ1-1|TRBV6-6|TRBD1
TGTGCCAGCAGTTACCGACAGGGAACTGAAGCTTTCTTT
CASSYRQGTEAFF
>few|TRBJ2-4|TRBV27|TRBD2
TGTGCCAGCCAGACTAGCGGATTAGCCAAAAACATTCAGTACTTC
CASQTSGLAKNIQYF
>NA|TRBJ1-2|TRBV19|NA
TGTGCCACCGCGGCCAGGGGAGAATCTAACTATGGCTACACCTTC
CATAARGESNYGYTF
>few|TRBJ1-1|TRBV2|TRBD1
TGTGCCAGCAGGAGGGACAGTATCAACACTGAAGCTTTCTTT
CASRRDSINTEAFF
>NA|TRBJ2-7|TRBV5-4|NA
TGTGCCAGCAGCTTGGGTGGGCAGGGCCGAGGCGAGCAGTACTTC
CASSLGGQGRGEQYF
>few|TRBJ2-6|TRBV25-1|NA
TGTGCCAGCAGTGAATATCCGGGGTCTGGGGCCAACGTCCTGACTTTC
CASSEYPGSGANVLTF
>NA|TRBJ2-1|TRBV7-8|TRBD1
TGTGCCAGCAGCTTAGAGGGGGCTACAGCGGAGTTCTTC
CASSLEGATAEFF
>few|TRBJ2-1|TRBV7-9|NA
TGTGCCCTCCGGGGAGACTACAATGAGCAGTTCTTC
CALRGDYNEQFF